A single sample is the source of the 23 T cell receptor beta chains below, sequenced in a study of beta chain features in type 1 diabetes. TCRB transcripts that were expressed got sequenced, as all of the isolated RNA had been reverse transcribed. Data came from immunoSEQ multiplex PCR; TCRdb stores just in-frame clones and leaves some out. The sample has more than 150,000 clones; 13% are singletons. Sequencing was performed on central memory CD4+ T cells from blood. Every receptor here comes from a woman aged 18-35 years in good health.

This clone has only a few counts. The J gene is TRBJ1-5, the V gene TRBV11-3; D remains unclear. This CDR3 comprises 14 residues. The germline V gene has CDR1 SGHNT and CDR2 YENEEA. The V end lost 2 bases, the J end lost 7 bases, and 12 bases lay between the germline ends. The CDR3 here is CASSLSEQNQPQHF. In DNA form, the CDR3 reads TGTGCCAGCAGCTTATCGGAACAGAACCAGCCCCAGCATTTT.

The V gene is TRBV6-5, the J gene TRBJ1-1, with D tentatively TRBD1 (6 bases). The germline V and J ends were trimmed by 5 bases and 4 bases, with 11 bases remaining between them. CDR3 length: 13 amino acids. Germline lookup yields CDR1 MNHEY and CDR2 SVGAGI. The CDR3 is CASSKDRITEAFF. The CDR3 coding sequence is TGTGCCAGCAGTAAAGACAGGATCACTGAAGCTTTCTTT.

V is TRBV14 and J is TRBJ2-7; D might be TRBD2 (5 bases). V dropped 2 bases and J dropped 6 bases, with 14 bases sitting between them. The CDR3 runs to 14 residues. The germline V gene encodes CDR1 SGHDN and CDR2 FVKESK. Here the CDR3 reads CASSQQFGMAEQYF. The CDR3 nucleotides are TGTGCCAGCAGCCAACAGTTCGGGATGGCCGAGCAGTACTTC.

V usage is TRBV20-1 and J usage is TRBJ2-1, with a weak D call TRBD2 (6 bases). Trimming cost V 7 bases and J 5 bases, with 9 bases left between them. This CDR3 spans 11 amino acids. Germline loops: CDR1 DFQATT, CDR2 SNEGSKA (reference sequence). The CDR3 sequence: CSGGTNNEQFF. The CDR3 DNA reads as TGCAGTGGCGGGACCAACAATGAGCAGTTCTTC.

This clone occurred a few times. This chain joins TRBV9 and TRBJ2-7, with 7 bases that match TRBD2. The germline gives CDR1 SGDLS, CDR2 YYNGEE. The J segment lost 5 bases and the V segment lost 1 base, leaving 12 bases of the junction unmatched. The CDR3 loop spans 16 amino acids. The CDR3 nucleotides read TGTGCCAGCAGCGTAAGGTCGACTAGCATTCTAGACGAGCAGTACTTC. It is translated as CASSVRSTSILDEQYF.

This clone was found a few times. The J gene is TRBJ2-2, the V gene TRBV2, with D uncertain. This CDR3 comprises 15 residues. Trimming removed 5 bases from V and 1 base from J, with 11 bases in between. From germline, CDR1 is SNHLY and CDR2 FYNNEI. CDR3 amino acids: CASSKIRRNTGELFF. Written as DNA, the CDR3 is TGTGCCAGCAGTAAGATTAGAAGGAACACCGGGGAGCTGTTTTTT.

This clone was observed a few times. The chain combines TRBV6-5 with TRBJ2-5; a weak D match, TRBD1 (6 bases). V lost 6 bases to trimming and J lost 2 bases, with 16 bases between them. Germline assignment: CDR1 MNHEY and CDR2 SVGAGI. This CDR3 contains 15 residues. CDR3 sequence reads: CASSPTGTYQETQYF. The CDR3 nucleotides are TGTGCCAGCAGCCCCACCGGGACATATCAAGAGACCCAGTACTTC.

V and J are TRBV4-2 and TRBJ2-5; TRBD2 might be the D (6 bases). V lost 1 base to trimming and J lost 7 bases, with 13 bases between them. CDR1 LGHNA and CDR2 YNFKEQ come from the germline V gene. The CDR3 length is 14 residues. The CDR3 is CASSQGLEEGTQYF. CDR3 DNA sequence: TGTGCCAGCAGCCAAGGCCTAGAGGAGGGGACCCAGTACTTC.

This clone was counted between two and nine times. The rearrangement links TRBV5-1 to TRBJ2-1; 8 positions match TRBD2. Per germline, CDR1 SGHRS and CDR2 YFSETQ. V was clipped by 4 bases and J by 12 bases; unmatched bases: 3. The CDR3 length is 11 residues. CDR3 sequence reads: CASSREGGQFF. The CDR3 region has the DNA TGCGCCAGCAGCCGGGAGGGCGGGCAGTTCTTC.

This clone was found a few times. The V gene is TRBV28, the J gene TRBJ2-1; possibly TRBD1 for D (5 bases). The ends were cut back, 7 bases at V and 6 bases at J, with 10 bases in the middle. CDR3 size: 12 residues. Per the germline V gene, CDR1 is MDHEN and CDR2 is SYDVKM. The CDR3 protein is CASTRTINEQFF. Here the CDR3 DNA reads TGTGCCAGCACTAGGACAATCAATGAGCAGTTCTTC.

This chain joins TRBV19 and TRBJ1-4; TRBD1 matches 9 bases. CDR3 length: 15 residues. The germline gives CDR1 LNHDA, CDR2 SQIVND (reference sequence). The V and J ends lost 5 bases and 8 bases, in that order; junction bases with no gene match: 9. The CDR3 DNA reads as TGTGCCAGTAGTCCGCGGACAGGGGCGAGAGAAAAACTGTTTTTT. Amino acid sequence: CASSPRTGAREKLFF.

This clone was observed a few times. The DNA for the CDR3 is TGCAGTGCTGACGGGGGCTATGGCTACACCTTC. This sequence encodes CSADGGYGYTF. The V and J genes are TRBV20-1 and TRBJ1-2; maybe TRBD1 (5 bases). The V end was cut by 5 bases, the J end by 4 bases, with 8 bases between. CDR1 and CDR2 from the germline V gene are DFQATT and SNEGSKA (reference sequence). The CDR3 has 11 residues.

The chain employs TRBV5-1 and TRBJ2-2, with TRBD2 identical over 10 bases. Germline V gene sequence: CDR1 SGHRS, CDR2 YFSETQ. CDR3 length: 16 amino acids. V was clipped by 0 bases and J by 6 bases; unmatched bases: 5. The DNA of the CDR3 is TGCGCCAGCAGCTTGGCCGGGACTAGCGTCGCCGGGGAGCTGTTTTTT. Its translation: CASSLAGTSVAGELFF.

Comments on this clone: This specimen includes other DNA sequences encoding the same CDR3. This rearrangement joins TRBV14 to TRBJ2-2; D uncertain. V was shortened by 5 bases and J by 0 bases, with 7 bases between the two germline ends. CDR1 SGHDN and CDR2 FVKESK come from the germline V gene. The CDR3 loop spans 14 amino acids. CDR3: CASSSSTNTGELFF. CDR3 sequence (DNA): TGTGCCAGCAGCTCCTCTACGAACACCGGGGAGCTGTTTTTT.

The sample holds a few counts of this clone. This chain uses TRBV29-1 with TRBJ2-1, with 16 bases aligning to TRBD2. Trimming at V came to 3 bases and at J to 8 bases, leaving 7 bases not matched to a gene. Germline V gene data show CDR1 as SQVTM and CDR2 as ANQGSEA. There are 16 residues in the CDR3. The CDR3 reads CSVEGLAGGSRDEQFF. Written as DNA, the CDR3 is TGCAGCGTTGAGGGACTAGCGGGGGGGAGTCGCGATGAGCAGTTCTTC.

This chain links TRBV7-9 with TRBJ2-3; D remains ambiguous. There are 13 residues in the CDR3. In germline, CDR1 is SEHNR, CDR2 FQNEAQ (reference sequence). Trimming stripped 1 base from V and 4 bases from J, with 6 bases between. The CDR3 sequence: CASSLGEADTQYF. CDR3 nucleotides: TGTGCCAGCAGCTTAGGAGAGGCAGATACGCAGTATTTT.

This clone was recorded a few times. The chain joins TRBV15 to TRBJ2-5; 7 bases agree with TRBD2. V trimming: 0 bases; J trimming: 1 base; junction bases outside the gene matches: 14. This CDR3 is built from 19 residues. Germline values: CDR1 LNHNV, CDR2 YYDKDF (reference sequence). CDR3 in amino acids: CATSRDVVRTGGSQETQYF. The CDR3 bases are TGTGCCACCAGCAGAGATGTCGTAAGGACGGGAGGATCCCAAGAGACCCAGTACTTC.

This chain connects TRBV9 to TRBJ2-3, with a tentative D call TRBD2 (5 bases). The length of the CDR3 is 15 residues. Germline values: CDR1 SGDLS, CDR2 YYNGEE. Deletions cut 0 bases from V and 4 bases from J, with 12 bases between. The CDR3 is CASSVGLAEADTQYF. CDR3 nucleotides: TGTGCCAGCAGCGTAGGGTTGGCGGAGGCAGATACGCAGTATTTT.

This clone has only a few counts. This rearrangement joins TRBV13 to TRBJ2-3; D unresolved. CDR3 length: 14 residues. Germline V CDR1 and CDR2: PRHDT, FYEKMQ (reference sequence). Trimming cost V 5 bases and J 5 bases, with 14 bases left between them. CDR3 sequence (DNA): TGTGCCAGCAGCCCTCCTGAGCGTAGAGATACGCAGTATTTT. Translation gives CASSPPERRDTQYF.

This chain's CDR3 is CASSLDWAGADEQYF. The CDR3 coding sequence is TGTGCCAGCAGCTTAGACTGGGCGGGAGCTGACGAGCAGTACTTC. The V call is TRBV7-9, the J call TRBJ2-7; 7 nucleotides line up with TRBD2. The CDR3 runs 15 residues. CDR1 is SEHNR and CDR2 is FQNEAQ in the germline V gene (reference sequence). V was clipped by 1 base and J by 5 bases; unmatched bases: 8.

This clone appeared a few times. J is TRBJ1-5 and V is TRBV11-1; TRBD1 agrees at 8 bases. J was trimmed by 2 bases and V by 4 bases; bases with no gene match: 1. The CDR3 runs to 14 residues. The V gene's germline CDR1 is SGHAT and CDR2 FQDESV (reference sequence). The CDR3 DNA sequence: TGTGCCAGCAGCTCGGGACAGGGCAATCAGCCCCAGCATTTT. As protein: CASSSGQGNQPQHF.

Written as DNA, the CDR3 is TGTGCCAGCAGCCCGTGGTCTAGCCCCTACGAGCAGTACTTC. It encodes CASSPWSSPYEQYF. This chain uses TRBV7-2 with TRBJ2-7; D might be TRBD2 (5 bases). Trimming removed 5 bases from V and 2 bases from J, with 13 bases in between. CDR3 size: 14 residues. From germline, CDR1 is SGHTA and CDR2 FQGNSA.

The chain carries TRBV28 and TRBJ2-6, with TRBD1 identical over 7 bases. CDR1 is MDHEN, CDR2 SYDVKM, per germline. V lost 6 bases, J lost 0 bases, and 11 bases stayed unmatched. This CDR3 has 18 residues. Written as DNA, the CDR3 is TGTGCCAGCAGGCGACCGGGACAGTCTGTCTCTGGGGCCAACGTCCTGACTTTC. Amino acids: CASRRPGQSVSGANVLTF.